This T cell receptor (beta chain) was recovered during a study of blood T cell repertoires in COVID-19. For the study at large: COVID-19 samples from acute and convalescent phases originated in the United States, Italy and Spain.

The assay was immunoSEQ multiplex PCR, and TCRdb's table has in-frame clones only and misses some. In the table there are roughly 110,000 clones, more than 75% of which are singletons. This clonotype was obtained from a man in his forties with acute or convalescent COVID-19. The sequenced sample consisted of peripheral blood.

The CDR3 nucleotides read TGCGCCAGCAGCTACCTACAGGGGAGCTCCTACAATGAGCAGTTCTTC. Translated, it gives CASSYLQGSSYNEQFF. The chain has TRBV5-1 and TRBJ2-1; the match to TRBD1 covers 7 bases. The CDR3 has 16 amino acids. Germline V gene data show CDR1 as SGHRS and CDR2 as YFSETQ. V gave up 3 bases and J gave up 0 bases; unmatched junction bases: 6.